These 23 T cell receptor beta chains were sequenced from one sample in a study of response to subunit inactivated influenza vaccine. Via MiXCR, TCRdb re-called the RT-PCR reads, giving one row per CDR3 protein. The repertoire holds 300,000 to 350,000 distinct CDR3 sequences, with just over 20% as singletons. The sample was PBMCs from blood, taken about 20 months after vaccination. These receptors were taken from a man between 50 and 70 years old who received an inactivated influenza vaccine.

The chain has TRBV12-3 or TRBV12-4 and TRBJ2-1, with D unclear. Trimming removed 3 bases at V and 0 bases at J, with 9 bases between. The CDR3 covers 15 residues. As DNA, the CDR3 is TGTGCCAGCAGTTTCATTGTGAGCTCCTACAATGAGCAGTTCTTC. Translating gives CASSFIVSSYNEQFF.

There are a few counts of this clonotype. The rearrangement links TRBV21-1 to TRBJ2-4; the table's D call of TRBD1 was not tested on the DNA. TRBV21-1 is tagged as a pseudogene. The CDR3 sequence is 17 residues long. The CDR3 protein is CASSNPGTGEIGNIQYF. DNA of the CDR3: TGTGCCAGCAGCAACCCCGGGACAGGGGAGATCGGAAACATTCAGTACTTC.

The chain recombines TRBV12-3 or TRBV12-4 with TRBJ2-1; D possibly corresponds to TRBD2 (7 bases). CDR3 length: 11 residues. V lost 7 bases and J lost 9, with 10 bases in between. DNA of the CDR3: TGTGCCAGCACGGGGGGCAGTGAGCAGTTCTTC. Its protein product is CASTGGSEQFF.

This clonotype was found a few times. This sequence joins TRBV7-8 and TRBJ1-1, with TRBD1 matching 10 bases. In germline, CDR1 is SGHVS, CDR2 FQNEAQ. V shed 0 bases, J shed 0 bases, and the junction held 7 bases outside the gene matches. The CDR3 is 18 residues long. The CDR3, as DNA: TGTGCCAGCAGCTTAGCGACAGGGGGCGCGCGGATGAACACTGAAGCTTTCTTT. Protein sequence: CASSLATGGARMNTEAFF.

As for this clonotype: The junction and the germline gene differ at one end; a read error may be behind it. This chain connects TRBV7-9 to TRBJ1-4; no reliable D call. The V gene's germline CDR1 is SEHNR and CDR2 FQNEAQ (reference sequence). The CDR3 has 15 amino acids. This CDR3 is CASSLGLWTNEKLFF. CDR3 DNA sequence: TGTGCCAGCAGTTTAGGACTCTGGACTAATGAAAAACTGTTTTTT.

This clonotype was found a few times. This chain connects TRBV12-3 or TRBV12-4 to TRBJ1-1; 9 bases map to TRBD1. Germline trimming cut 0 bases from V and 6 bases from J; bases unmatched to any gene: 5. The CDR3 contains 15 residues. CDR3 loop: CASSLATGGWAEAFF. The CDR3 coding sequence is TGTGCCAGCAGTTTAGCCACAGGGGGCTGGGCTGAAGCTTTCTTT.

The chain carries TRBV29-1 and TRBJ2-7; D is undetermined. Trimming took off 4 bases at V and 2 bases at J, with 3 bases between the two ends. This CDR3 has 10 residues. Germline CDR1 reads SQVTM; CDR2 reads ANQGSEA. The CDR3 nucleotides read TGCAGCGTTGGGACCTACGAGCAGTACTTC. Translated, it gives CSVGTYEQYF.

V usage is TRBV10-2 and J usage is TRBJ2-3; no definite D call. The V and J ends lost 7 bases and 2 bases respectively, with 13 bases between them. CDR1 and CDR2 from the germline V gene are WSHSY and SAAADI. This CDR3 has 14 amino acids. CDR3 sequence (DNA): TGCGCCAGCAACCTTGGTGGATACACAGATACGCAGTATTTT. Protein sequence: CASNLGGYTDTQYF.

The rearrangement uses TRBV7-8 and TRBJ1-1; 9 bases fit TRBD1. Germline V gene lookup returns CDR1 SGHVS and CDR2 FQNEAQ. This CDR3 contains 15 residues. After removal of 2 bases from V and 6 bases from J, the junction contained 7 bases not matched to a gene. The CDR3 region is CASSLSMGQGSEAFF. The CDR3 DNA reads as TGTGCCAGCAGCTTATCGATGGGACAGGGATCTGAAGCTTTCTTT.

The CDR3 protein is CASSFADSNYGYTF. CDR3 DNA: TGTGCCAGCAGCTTCGCCGACTCTAACTATGGCTACACCTTC. The V gene is TRBV5-4, the J gene TRBJ1-2; no clear D gene. This CDR3 contains 14 residues. CDR1 and CDR2 from the germline V gene are SGHNT and YYREEE (reference sequence). V was shortened by 2 bases and J by 0 bases, with 8 bases between the two germline ends.

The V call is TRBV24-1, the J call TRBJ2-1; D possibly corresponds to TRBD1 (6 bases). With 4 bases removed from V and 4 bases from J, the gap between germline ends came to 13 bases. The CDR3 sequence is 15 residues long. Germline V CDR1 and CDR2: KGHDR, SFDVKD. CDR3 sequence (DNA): TGTGCCACCAGTGACAACGACAGGTTTTACAATGAGCAGTTCTTC. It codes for CATSDNDRFYNEQFF.

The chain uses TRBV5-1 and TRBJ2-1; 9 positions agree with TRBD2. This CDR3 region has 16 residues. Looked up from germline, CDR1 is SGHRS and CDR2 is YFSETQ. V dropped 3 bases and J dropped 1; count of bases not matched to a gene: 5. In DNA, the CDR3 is TGCGCCAGCAGCTCGTTTAGCGGGAGTTCCTACAATGAGCAGTTCTTC. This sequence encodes CASSSFSGSSYNEQFF. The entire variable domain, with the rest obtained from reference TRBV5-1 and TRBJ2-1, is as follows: KAGVTQTPRYLIKTRGQQVTLSCSPISGHRSVSWYQQTPGQGLQFLFEYFSETQRNKGNFPGRFSGRQFSNSRSEMNVSTLELGDSALYLCASSSFSGSSYNEQFFGPGTRLTVL.

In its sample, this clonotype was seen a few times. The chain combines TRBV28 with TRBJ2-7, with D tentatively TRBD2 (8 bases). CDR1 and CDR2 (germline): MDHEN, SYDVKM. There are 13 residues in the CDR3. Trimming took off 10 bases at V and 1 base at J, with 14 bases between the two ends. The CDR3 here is CATREGASYEQYF. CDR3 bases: TGTGCCACCCGGGAGGGGGCTTCCTACGAGCAGTACTTC.

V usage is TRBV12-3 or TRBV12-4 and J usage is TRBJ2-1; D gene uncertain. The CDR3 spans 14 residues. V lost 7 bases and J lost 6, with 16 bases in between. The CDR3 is CASTPSHLTNEQFF. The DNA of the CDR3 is TGTGCCAGCACGCCCTCACACTTGACCAATGAGCAGTTCTTC.

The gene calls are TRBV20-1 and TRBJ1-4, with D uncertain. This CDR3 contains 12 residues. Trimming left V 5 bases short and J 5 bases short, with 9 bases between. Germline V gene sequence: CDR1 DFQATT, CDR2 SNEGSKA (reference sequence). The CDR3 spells CSARGSNEKLFF. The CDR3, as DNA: TGCAGTGCTCGGGGTTCGAATGAAAAACTGTTTTTT.

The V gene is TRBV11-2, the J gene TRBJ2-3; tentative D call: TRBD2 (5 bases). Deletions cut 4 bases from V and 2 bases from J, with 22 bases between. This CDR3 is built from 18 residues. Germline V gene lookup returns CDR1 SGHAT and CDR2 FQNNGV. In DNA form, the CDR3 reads TGTGCCAGCAGCTCCGATCCTCTAGCCCCGCTTTACACAGATACGCAGTATTTT. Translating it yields CASSSDPLAPLYTDTQYF. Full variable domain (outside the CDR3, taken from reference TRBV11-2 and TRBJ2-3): EAGVAQSPRYKIIEKRQSVAFWCNPISGHATLYWYQQILGQGPKLLIQFQNNGVVDDSQLPKDRFSAERLKGVDSTLKIQPAKLEDSAVYLCASSSDPLAPLYTDTQYFGPGTRLTVL.

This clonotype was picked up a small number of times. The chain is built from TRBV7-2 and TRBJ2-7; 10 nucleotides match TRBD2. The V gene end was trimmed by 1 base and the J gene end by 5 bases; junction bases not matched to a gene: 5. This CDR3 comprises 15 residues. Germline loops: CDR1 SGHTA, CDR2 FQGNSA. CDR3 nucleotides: TGTGCCAGCAGCTTAGGAGGGCTAGCGGGAGACGAGCAGTACTTC. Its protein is CASSLGGLAGDEQYF.

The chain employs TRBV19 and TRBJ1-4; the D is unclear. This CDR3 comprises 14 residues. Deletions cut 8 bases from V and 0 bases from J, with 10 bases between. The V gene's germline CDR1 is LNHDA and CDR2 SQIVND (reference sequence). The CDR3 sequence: CASRERSTNEKLFF. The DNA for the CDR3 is TGTGCCAGTCGGGAGCGCTCAACTAATGAAAAACTGTTTTTT.

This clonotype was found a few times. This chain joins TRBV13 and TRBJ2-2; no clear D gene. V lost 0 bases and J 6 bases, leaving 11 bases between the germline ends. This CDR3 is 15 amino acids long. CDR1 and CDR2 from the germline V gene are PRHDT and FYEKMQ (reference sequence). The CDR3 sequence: CASSLGLRAPGELFF. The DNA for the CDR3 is TGTGCCAGCAGCTTAGGCCTTAGGGCCCCCGGGGAGCTGTTTTTT.

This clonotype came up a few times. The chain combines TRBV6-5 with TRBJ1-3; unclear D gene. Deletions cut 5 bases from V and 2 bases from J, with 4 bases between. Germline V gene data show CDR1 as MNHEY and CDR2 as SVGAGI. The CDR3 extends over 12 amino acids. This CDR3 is CASSTTGNTIYF. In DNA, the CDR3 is TGTGCCAGCAGTACTACTGGAAACACCATATATTTT.

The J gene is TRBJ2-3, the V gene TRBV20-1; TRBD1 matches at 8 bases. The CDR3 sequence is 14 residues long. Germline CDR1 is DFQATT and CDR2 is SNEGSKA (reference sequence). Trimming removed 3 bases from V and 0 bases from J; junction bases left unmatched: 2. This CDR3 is CSASNRGSTDTQYF. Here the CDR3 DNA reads TGCAGTGCTAGTAACAGGGGGAGCACAGATACGCAGTATTTT.

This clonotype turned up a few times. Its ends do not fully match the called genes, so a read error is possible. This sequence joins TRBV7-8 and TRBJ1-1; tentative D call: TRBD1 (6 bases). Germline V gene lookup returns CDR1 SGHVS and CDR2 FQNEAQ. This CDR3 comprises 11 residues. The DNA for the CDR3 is TGTGCCGGCAGAACAGGGACCGAAGCTTTCTTT. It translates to CAGRTGTEAFF.

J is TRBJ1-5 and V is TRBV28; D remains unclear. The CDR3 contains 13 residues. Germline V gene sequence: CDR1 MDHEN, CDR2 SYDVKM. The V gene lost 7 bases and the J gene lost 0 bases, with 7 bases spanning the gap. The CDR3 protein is CASTPDSNQPQHF. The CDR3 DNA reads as TGTGCCAGCACTCCAGATAGCAATCAGCCCCAGCATTTT.